This T cell receptor beta chain derives from a study of blood T cells in healthy people across ages. Study-wide findings and caveats: What prevented conclusive comparison of naive and antigen-experienced cells was that PBMCs were unsorted. Comparison with aged donors showed that long-lived donors had more naive CD4+ cells and higher diversity.

V dropped 0 bases and J dropped 2; count of bases not matched to a gene: 9. Germline V gene sequence: CDR1 SGHRS, CDR2 YFSETQ. The CDR3 sequence is 19 residues long. The sample holds many counts of this clonotype. No antigen is known for it. A second PCR, run for about 6 to 12 cycles, used a sample-barcoded 5' primer plus a J-beta primer mix. TCRdb fed the 5' RACE reads into MiXCR, producing one record per CDR3 protein. The table includes about 930,000 distinct CDR3 sequences, almost 30% detected once. The same sample was also used in a study of T cells of mothers and their children.

The sequence was collected from a woman aged 40 to 49 in good health. Sequences were obtained from blood. The chain recombines TRBV5-1 with TRBJ2-6; TRBD1 matches 9 bases. The CDR3: CASSLGPGQGLPGANVLTF. In DNA form, the CDR3 reads TGCGCCAGCAGCTTGGGACCGGGACAGGGTCTCCCTGGGGCCAACGTCCTGACTTTC.